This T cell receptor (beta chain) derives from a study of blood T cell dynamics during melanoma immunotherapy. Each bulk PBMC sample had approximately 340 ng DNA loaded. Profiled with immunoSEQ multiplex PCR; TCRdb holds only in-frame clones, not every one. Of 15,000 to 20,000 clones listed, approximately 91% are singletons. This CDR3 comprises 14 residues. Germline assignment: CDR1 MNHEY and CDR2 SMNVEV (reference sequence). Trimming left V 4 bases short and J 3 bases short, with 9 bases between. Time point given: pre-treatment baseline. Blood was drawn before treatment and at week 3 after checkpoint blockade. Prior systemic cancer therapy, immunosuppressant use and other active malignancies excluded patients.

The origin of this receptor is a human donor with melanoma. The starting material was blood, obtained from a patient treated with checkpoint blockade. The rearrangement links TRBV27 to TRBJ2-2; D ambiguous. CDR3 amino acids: CASSSDGYTGELFF. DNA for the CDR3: TGTGCCAGCAGTTCGGACGGTTACACCGGGGAGCTGTTTTTT.